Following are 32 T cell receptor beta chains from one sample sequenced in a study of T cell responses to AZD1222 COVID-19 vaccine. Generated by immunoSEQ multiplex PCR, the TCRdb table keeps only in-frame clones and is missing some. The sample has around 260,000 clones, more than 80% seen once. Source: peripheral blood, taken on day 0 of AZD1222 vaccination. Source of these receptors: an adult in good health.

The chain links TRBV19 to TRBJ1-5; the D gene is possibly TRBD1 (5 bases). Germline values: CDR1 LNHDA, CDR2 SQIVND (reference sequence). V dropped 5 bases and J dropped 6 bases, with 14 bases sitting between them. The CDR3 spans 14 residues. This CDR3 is CASSPGRGGQPQHF. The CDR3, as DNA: TGTGCCAGTAGTCCAGGGAGGGGCGGTCAGCCCCAGCATTTT.

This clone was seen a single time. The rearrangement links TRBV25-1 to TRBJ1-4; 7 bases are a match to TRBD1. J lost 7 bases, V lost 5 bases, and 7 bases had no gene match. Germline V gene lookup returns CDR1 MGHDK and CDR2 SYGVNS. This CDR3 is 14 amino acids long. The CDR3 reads CASSLPGGSEKLFF. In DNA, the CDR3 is TGTGCCAGCAGTCTCCCAGGGGGAAGTGAAAAACTGTTTTTT. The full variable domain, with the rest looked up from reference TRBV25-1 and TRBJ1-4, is EADIYQTPRYLVIGTGKKITLECSQTMGHDKMYWYQQDPGMELHLIHYSYGVNSTEKGDLSSESTVSRIRTEHFPLTLESARPSHTSQYLCASSLPGGSEKLFFGSGTQLSVL.

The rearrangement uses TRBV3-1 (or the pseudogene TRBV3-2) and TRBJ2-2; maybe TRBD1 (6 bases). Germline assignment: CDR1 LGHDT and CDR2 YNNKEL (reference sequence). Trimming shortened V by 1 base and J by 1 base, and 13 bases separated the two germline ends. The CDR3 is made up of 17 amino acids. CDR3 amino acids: CASSQGVGQVNTGELFF. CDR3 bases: TGTGCCAGCAGCCAAGGAGTGGGACAAGTGAACACCGGGGAGCTGTTTTTT.

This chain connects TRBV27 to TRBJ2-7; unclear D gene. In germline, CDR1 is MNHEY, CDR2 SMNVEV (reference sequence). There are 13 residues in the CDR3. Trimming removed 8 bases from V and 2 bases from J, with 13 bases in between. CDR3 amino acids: CASGPTVTYEQYF. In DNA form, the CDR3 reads TGTGCCAGCGGGCCGACTGTAACCTACGAGCAGTACTTC.

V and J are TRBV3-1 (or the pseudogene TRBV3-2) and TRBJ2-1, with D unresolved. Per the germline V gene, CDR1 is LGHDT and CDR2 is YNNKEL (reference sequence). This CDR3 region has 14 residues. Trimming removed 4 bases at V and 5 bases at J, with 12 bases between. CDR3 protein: CASSPADRDNEQFF. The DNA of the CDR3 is TGTGCCAGCAGCCCCGCTGACCGAGACAATGAGCAGTTCTTC.

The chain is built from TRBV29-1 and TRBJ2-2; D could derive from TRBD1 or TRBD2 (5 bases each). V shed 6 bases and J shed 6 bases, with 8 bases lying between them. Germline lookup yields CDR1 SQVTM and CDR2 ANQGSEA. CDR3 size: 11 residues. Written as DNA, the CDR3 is TGCAGCGTGGGGGATCCCGGGGAGCTGTTTTTT. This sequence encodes CSVGDPGELFF.

The chain's CDR3 is CASMKAGEATEAFF. CDR3 DNA sequence: TGCGCCAGCATGAAAGCAGGGGAGGCCACTGAAGCTTTCTTT. The J gene is TRBJ1-1, the V gene TRBV10-2, with TRBD1 as a possible D gene (6 bases). Germline lookup yields CDR1 WSHSY and CDR2 SAAADI. The CDR3 totals 14 residues. With 7 bases removed from V and 4 bases from J, the gap between germline ends came to 16 bases.

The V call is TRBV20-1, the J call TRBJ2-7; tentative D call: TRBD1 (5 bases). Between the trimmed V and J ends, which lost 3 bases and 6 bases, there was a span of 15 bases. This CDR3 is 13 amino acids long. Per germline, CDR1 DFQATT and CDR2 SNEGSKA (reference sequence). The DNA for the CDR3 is TGCAGTGCTAGTGGGGCTAAGGAAAGCGAGCAGTACTTC. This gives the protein CSASGAKESEQYF.

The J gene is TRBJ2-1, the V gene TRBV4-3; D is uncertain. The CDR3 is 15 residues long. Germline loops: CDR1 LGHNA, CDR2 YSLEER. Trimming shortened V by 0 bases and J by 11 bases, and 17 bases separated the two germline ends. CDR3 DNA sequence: TGCGCCAGCAGCCAAGAGACTGGCACATCCCGTAAGCAGTTCTTC. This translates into CASSQETGTSRKQFF.

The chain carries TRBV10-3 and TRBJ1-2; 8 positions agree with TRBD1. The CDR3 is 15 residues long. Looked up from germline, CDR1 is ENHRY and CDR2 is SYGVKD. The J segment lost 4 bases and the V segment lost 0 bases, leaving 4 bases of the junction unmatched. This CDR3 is CAISESDRVGYGYTF. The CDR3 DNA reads TGTGCCATCAGTGAGTCGGACAGGGTTGGCTATGGCTACACCTTC.

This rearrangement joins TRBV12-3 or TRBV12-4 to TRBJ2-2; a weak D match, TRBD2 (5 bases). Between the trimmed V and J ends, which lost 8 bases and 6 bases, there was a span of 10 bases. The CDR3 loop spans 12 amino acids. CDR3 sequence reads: CASFWGAGELFF. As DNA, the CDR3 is TGTGCCAGCTTTTGGGGAGCCGGGGAGCTGTTTTTT.

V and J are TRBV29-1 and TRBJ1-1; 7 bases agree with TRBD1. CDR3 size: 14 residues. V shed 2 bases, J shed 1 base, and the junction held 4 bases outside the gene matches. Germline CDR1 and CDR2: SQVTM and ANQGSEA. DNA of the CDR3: TGCAGCGTTGAAAATAGACAGGGGAACACTGAAGCTTTCTTT. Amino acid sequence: CSVENRQGNTEAFF.

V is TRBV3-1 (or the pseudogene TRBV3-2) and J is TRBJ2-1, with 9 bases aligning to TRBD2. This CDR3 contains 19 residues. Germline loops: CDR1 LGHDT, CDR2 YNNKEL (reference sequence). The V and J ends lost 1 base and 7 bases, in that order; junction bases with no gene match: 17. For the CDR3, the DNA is TGTGCCAGCAGCCAAGTGAGCTCCGGGACTAGCCCTTTTGGTAATGAGCAGTTCTTC. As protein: CASSQVSSGTSPFGNEQFF.

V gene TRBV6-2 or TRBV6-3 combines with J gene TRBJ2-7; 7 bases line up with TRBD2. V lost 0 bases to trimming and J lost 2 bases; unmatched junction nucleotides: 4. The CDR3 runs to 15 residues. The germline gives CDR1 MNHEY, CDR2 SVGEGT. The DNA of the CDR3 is TGTGCCAGCAGTTACTCGTCTAGCGGAACCTACGAGCAGTACTTC. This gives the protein CASSYSSSGTYEQYF.

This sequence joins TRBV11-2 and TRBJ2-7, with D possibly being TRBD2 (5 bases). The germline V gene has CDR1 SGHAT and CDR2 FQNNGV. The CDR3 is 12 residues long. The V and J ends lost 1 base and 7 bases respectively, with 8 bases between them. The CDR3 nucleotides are TGTGCCAGCAGCTTAGGGACTTCTGAGCAGTACTTC. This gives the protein CASSLGTSEQYF.

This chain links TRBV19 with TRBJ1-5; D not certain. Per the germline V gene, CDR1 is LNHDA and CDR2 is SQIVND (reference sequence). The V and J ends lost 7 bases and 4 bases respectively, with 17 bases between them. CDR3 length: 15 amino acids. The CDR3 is CASKPFDSVNQPQHF. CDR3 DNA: TGTGCCAGTAAGCCCTTCGACTCAGTGAATCAGCCCCAGCATTTT. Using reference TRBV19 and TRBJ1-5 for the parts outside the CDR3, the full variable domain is DGGITQSPKYLFRKEGQNVTLSCEQNLNHDAMYWYRQDPGQGLRLIYYSQIVNDFQKGDIAEGYSVSREKKESFPLTVTSAQKNPTAFYLCASKPFDSVNQPQHFGDGTRLSIL.

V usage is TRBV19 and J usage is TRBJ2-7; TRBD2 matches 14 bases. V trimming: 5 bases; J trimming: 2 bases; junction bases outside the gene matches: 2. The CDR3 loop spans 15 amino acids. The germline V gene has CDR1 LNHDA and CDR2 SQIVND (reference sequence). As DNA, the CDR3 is TGTGCCAGTAGTCGGGGACTAGCGGGGGCCTACGAGCAGTACTTC. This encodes CASSRGLAGAYEQYF.

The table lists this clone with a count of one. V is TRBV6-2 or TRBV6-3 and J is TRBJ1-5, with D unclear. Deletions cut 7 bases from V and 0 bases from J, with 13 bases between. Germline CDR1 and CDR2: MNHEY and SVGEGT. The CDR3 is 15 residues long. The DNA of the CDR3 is TGTGCCAGCACCCCCGGCCGATATAGCAATCAGCCCCAGCATTTT. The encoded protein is CASTPGRYSNQPQHF.

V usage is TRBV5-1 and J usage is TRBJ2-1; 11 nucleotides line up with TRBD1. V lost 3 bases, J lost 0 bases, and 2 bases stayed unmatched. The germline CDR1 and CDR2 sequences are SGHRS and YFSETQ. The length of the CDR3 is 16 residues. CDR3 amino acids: CASSSGTGGSYNEQFF. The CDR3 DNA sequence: TGCGCCAGCAGCTCCGGGACAGGGGGCTCCTACAATGAGCAGTTCTTC.

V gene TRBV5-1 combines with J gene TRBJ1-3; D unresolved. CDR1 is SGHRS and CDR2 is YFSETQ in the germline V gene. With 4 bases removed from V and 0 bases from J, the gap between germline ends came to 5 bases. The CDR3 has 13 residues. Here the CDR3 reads CASSGSSGNTIYF. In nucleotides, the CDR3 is TGCGCCAGCAGCGGTAGCTCTGGAAACACCATATATTTT. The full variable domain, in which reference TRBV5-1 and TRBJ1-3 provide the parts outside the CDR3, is KAGVTQTPRYLIKTRGQQVTLSCSPISGHRSVSWYQQTPGQGLQFLFEYFSETQRNKGNFPGRFSGRQFSNSRSEMNVSTLELGDSALYLCASSGSSGNTIYFGEGSWLTVV.

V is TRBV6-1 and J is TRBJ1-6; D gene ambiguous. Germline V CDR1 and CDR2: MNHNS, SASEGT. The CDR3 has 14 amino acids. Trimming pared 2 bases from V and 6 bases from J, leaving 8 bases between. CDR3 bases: TGTGCCAGCAGTGAATGGGATTTTAATTCACCCCTCCACTTT. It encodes CASSEWDFNSPLHF.

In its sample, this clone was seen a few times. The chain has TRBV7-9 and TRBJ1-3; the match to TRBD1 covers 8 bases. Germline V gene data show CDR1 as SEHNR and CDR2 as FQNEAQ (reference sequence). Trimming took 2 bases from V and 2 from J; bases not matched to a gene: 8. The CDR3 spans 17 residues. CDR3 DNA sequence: TGTGCCAGCAGCTTAAGAGGACAGGGCGCCGCTGGAAACACCATATATTTT. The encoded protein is CASSLRGQGAAGNTIYF.

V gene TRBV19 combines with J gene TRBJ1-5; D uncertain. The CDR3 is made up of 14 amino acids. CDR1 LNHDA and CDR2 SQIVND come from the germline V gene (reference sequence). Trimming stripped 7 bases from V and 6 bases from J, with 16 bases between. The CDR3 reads CASMEPSWGQPQHF. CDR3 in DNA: TGTGCCAGTATGGAGCCCTCGTGGGGTCAGCCCCAGCATTTT.

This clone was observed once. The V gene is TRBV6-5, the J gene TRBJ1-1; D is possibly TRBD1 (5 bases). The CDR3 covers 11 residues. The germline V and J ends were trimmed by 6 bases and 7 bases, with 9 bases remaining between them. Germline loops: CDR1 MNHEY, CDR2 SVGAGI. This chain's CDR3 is CASRGGNEAFF. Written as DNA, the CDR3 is TGTGCCAGCAGGGGGGGGAATGAAGCTTTCTTT.

The CDR3 protein is CASSKKFENKWTLEYGYTF. CDR3 nucleotide sequence: TGTGCCAGCAGCAAAAAGTTTGAGAATAAATGGACCTTAGAATATGGCTACACCTTC. This rearrangement joins TRBV21-1 to TRBJ1-2. TRBV21-1 is labeled a pseudogene. There are 19 residues in the CDR3.

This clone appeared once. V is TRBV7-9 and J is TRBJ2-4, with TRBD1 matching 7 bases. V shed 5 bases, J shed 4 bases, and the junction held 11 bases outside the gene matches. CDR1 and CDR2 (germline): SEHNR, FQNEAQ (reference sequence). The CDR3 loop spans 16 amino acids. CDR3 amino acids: CASSPRLRDSKNIQYF. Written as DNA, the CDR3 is TGTGCCAGCAGCCCGAGACTCCGGGACAGTAAAAACATTCAGTACTTC.

In DNA form, the CDR3 reads TGTGCCAGCAGTCTAGACCCGAAGGCTGAAGCTTTCTTT. This sequence encodes CASSLDPKAEAFF. The chain combines TRBV27 with TRBJ1-1, with D uncertain. The CDR3 contains 13 residues. Germline V gene data show CDR1 as MNHEY and CDR2 as SMNVEV (reference sequence). Between the trimmed V and J ends, which lost 5 bases and 6 bases, there was a span of 13 bases.

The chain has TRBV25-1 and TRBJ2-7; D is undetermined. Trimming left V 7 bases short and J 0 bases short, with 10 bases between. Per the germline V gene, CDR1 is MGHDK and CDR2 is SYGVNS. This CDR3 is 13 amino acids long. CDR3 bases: TGTGCCAGCAAGGGCGCGAGCTCCTACGAGCAGTACTTC. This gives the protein CASKGASSYEQYF.

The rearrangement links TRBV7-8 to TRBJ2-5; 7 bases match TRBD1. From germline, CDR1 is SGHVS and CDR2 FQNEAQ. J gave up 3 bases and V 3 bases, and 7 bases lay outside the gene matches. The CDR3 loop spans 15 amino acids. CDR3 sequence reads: CASSFNWDRKETQYF. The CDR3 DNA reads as TGTGCCAGCAGCTTTAATTGGGACAGAAAAGAGACCCAGTACTTC.

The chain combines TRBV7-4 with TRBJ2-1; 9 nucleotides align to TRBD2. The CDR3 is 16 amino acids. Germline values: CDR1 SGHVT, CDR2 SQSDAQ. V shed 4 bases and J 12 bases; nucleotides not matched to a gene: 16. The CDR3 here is CASSSPRIAGEGRQFF. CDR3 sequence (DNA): TGTGCCAGCAGCTCGCCAAGGATAGCGGGAGAAGGTAGGCAGTTCTTC.

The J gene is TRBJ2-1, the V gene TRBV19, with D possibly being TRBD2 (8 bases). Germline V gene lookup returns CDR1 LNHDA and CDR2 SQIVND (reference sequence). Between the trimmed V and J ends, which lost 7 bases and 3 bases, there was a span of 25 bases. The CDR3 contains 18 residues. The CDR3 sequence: CASNGRVAGQKYYNEQFF. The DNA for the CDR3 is TGTGCCAGTAATGGGAGGGTAGCGGGACAGAAGTACTACAATGAGCAGTTCTTC.

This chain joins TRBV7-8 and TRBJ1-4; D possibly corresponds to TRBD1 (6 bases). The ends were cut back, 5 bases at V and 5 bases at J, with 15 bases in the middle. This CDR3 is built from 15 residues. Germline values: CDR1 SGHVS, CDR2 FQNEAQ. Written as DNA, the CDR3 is TGTGCCAGCAGCCCCAGTAGGGGGATAAATGAAAAACTGTTTTTT. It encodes CASSPSRGINEKLFF.